These T cell receptor beta chains were read from a single sample in a study of T cell changes during pregnancy in multiple sclerosis. Profiled with immunoSEQ multiplex PCR; TCRdb holds only in-frame clones, not every one. The data contain 35,000 to 55,000 clones, more than 80% of them singletons. Here the sequenced sample was CD4+ T cells from peripheral blood mononuclear cells, taken before pregnancy. These receptor sequences come from a female donor with multiple sclerosis, enrolled in a pregnancy study. The CDR3 runs from the conserved cysteine through the conserved F or W. Fields, in order: D gene, V gene, J gene, clone size, CDR3 protein, CDR3 DNA. D genes are given only for firm matches. Some rows mark clone size as missing; the rest say once, few, many or name a class of expanded clone.

D: TRBD1
V: TRBV10-3
J: TRBJ2-7
size: .
CDR3: CATRGGTGLHEQYF
DNA: TGTGCCACCCGAGGCGGGACAGGGCTACACGAGCAGTACTTC

D: .
V: TRBV28
J: TRBJ1-3
size: .
CDR3: CASSPTGTGNTIYF
DNA: TGTGCCAGCAGTCCTACAGGGACTGGAAACACCATATATTTT

D: TRBD1
V: TRBV19
J: TRBJ1-2
size: .
CDR3: CASSIDRTGTDYGYTF
DNA: TGTGCCAGTAGTATAGATCGGACGGGGACAGATTATGGCTACACCTTC

D: .
V: TRBV6-5
J: TRBJ1-5
size: few
CDR3: CASRPRIYSNQPQHF
DNA: TGTGCCAGCAGGCCCAGAATTTATAGCAATCAGCCCCAGCATTTT

D: TRBD2
V: TRBV19
J: TRBJ2-7
size: .
CDR3: CASSTSGSRSYEQYF
DNA: TGTGCCAGTAGTACTAGCGGGAGCCGCTCCTACGAGCAGTACTTC

D: .
V: TRBV9
J: TRBJ1-2
size: .
CDR3: CASSEQGWSYGYTF
DNA: TGTGCCAGCAGCGAACAGGGTTGGTCCTATGGCTACACCTTC

D: .
V: TRBV11-3
J: TRBJ2-1
size: .
CDR3: CASSYPTGSYNEQFF
DNA: TGTGCCAGCAGCTACCCGACAGGCTCCTACAATGAGCAGTTCTTC

D: .
V: TRBV28
J: TRBJ2-1
size: .
CDR3: CASSLQREQFF
DNA: TGTGCCAGCAGTTTGCAGAGGGAGCAGTTCTTC

D: TRBD1
V: TRBV6-5
J: TRBJ2-2
size: .
CDR3: CASRRQGANTGELFF
DNA: TGTGCCAGCAGACGACAGGGGGCTAACACCGGGGAGCTGTTTTTT

D: TRBD1
V: TRBV2
J: TRBJ2-7
size: .
CDR3: CASRERTGLYEQYF
DNA: TGTGCCAGCAGGGAAAGGACAGGGCTCTACGAGCAGTACTTC

D: TRBD1
V: TRBV5-1
J: TRBJ2-5
size: once
CDR3: CASSLGQGILMETQYF
DNA: TGCGCCAGCAGCTTGGGACAGGGGATCTTAATGGAGACCCAGTACTTC

D: TRBD1
V: TRBV6-5
J: TRBJ1-2
size: .
CDR3: CACRFTGASGGYTF
DNA: TGTGCCTGCCGTTTTACAGGGGCAAGCGGTGGCTACACCTTC

D: TRBD2
V: TRBV11-3
J: TRBJ2-1
size: .
CDR3: CASSLLGAGAYNEQFF
DNA: TGTGCCAGCAGCCTATTGGGAGCGGGGGCATACAATGAGCAGTTCTTC

D: .
V: TRBV7-8
J: TRBJ2-5
size: .
CDR3: CASSLWGGQRETQYF
DNA: TGTGCCAGCAGCTTATGGGGGGGGCAAAGGGAGACCCAGTACTTC

D: .
V: TRBV20-1
J: TRBJ2-3
size: .
CDR3: CSALRGDTQYF
DNA: TGCAGTGCTTTACGGGGAGATACGCAGTATTTT

D: TRBD1
V: TRBV2
J: TRBJ1-5
size: .
CDR3: CASTMGQGLNQPQHF
DNA: TGTGCCAGCACCATGGGACAGGGGCTTAATCAGCCCCAGCATTTT

D: TRBD1
V: TRBV19
J: TRBJ2-7
size: .
CDR3: CASSMGQPSYEQYF
DNA: TGTGCCAGTAGTATGGGACAGCCTTCCTACGAGCAGTACTTC

D: TRBD1
V: TRBV7-8
J: TRBJ1-5
size: .
CDR3: CASSATGGNQPQHF
DNA: TGTGCCAGCAGCGCAACAGGGGGGAATCAGCCCCAGCATTTT

D: .
V: TRBV28
J: TRBJ1-1
size: .
CDR3: CASSFRGGTEAFF
DNA: TGTGCCAGCAGTTTTAGGGGGGGAACTGAAGCTTTCTTT

D: TRBD1
V: TRBV2
J: TRBJ1-1
size: once
CDR3: CATLLQGAETEAFF
DNA: TGTGCCACCCTGTTACAGGGGGCTGAGACTGAAGCTTTCTTT